This T cell receptor (beta chain) stems from a study of shared clonotypes between healthy human individuals. This CDR3 comprises 15 residues. V lost 5 bases, J lost 0 bases, and 16 bases lay in between. CDR1 is GTSNPN, CDR2 SVGIG, per germline (reference sequence). Findings of the study overall: Shared across a few donors were 4% to 5% of the naive CD4 clonotypes.

As concerns this clone: Its antigen is unidentified.

Terminally differentiated effector memory CD45RA+ cells were left out of the naive CD8 fraction, which was CD45RO-negative and positively selected for CCR7. Template for every sorted-subset replicate PCR totaled approximately 200 ng DNA, around 33,000 T cell genomes. The repertoire was sequenced with immunoSEQ multiplex PCR; TCRdb's copy has only in-frame clones and lacks some. The table has millions of clones, about 92% seen once; the top ten hold 1.5% to 2%. The sequenced material came from naive CD8+ T cells from PBMCs. The sequence was collected from a man between 18 and 29 years old in good health. Some clones in this sample may be carry-over from other donors' samples. The rearrangement joins TRBV30 to TRBJ1-2; maybe TRBD1 (5 bases). CDR3 loop: CAWGRRDVSNYGYTF. CDR3 bases: TGTGCCTGGGGCCGACGGGACGTCTCTAACTATGGCTACACCTTC.